The clone carrying this T cell receptor (beta chain) was counted once. Its matching antigen is unknown. TCRdb keeps only in-frame clones here, not all; method: immunoSEQ multiplex PCR. Here the sample spans about 140,000 clones, approximately 92% being singletons. This sample was included in a study of T cell responses to AZD1222 COVID-19 vaccine. The germline gives CDR1 SNHLY, CDR2 FYNNEI. The length of the CDR3 is 14 residues. V shed 7 bases and J shed 4 bases, with 16 bases lying between them. General observations from the study: Spike-wide coverage was observed for vaccine-associated CD4 TCRs, with dominant responses at 160-218 and 743-854.

The material sequenced was peripheral blood, taken 28 days after the second AZD1222 dose. The V and J genes are TRBV2 and TRBJ1-2; D possibly corresponds to TRBD1 (5 bases). The clonotype was recovered from an adult who received the AZD1222 COVID-19 vaccine. The DNA for the CDR3 is TGTGCCAGCAAACATGACAGTCCTGGCTATGGCTACACCTTC. This gives the protein CASKHDSPGYGYTF.